The 5 T cell receptor beta chains below come from one sample, sequenced in a study of blood T cell repertoires in COVID-19. Using immunoSEQ multiplex PCR, the repertoire was profiled, and TCRdb retains in-frame clones only, with some absent. The repertoire holds roughly 170,000 clones, 84% seen once, with around 6.8% in the top ten. The sample taken for sequencing was peripheral blood. These receptors all come from a human donor in a cohort sampled during active COVID-19.

This chain joins TRBV5-8 and TRBJ2-3, with TRBD2 identical over 9 bases. Trimming removed 4 bases from V and 5 bases from J; junction bases left unmatched: 20. The CDR3 is 19 residues long. CDR1 and CDR2 from the germline V gene are SGHTS and YDEGEE. CDR3: CASSRVFAGGLWEEDTQYF. CDR3 coding DNA: TGTGCCAGCAGCCGGGTGTTTGCGGGGGGGCTCTGGGAGGAAGATACGCAGTATTTT.

This rearrangement joins TRBV3-1 (or the pseudogene TRBV3-2) to TRBJ2-7; no firm D call. V was trimmed by 4 bases and J by 3 bases, leaving 10 bases between them. The germline V gene encodes CDR1 LGHDT and CDR2 YNNKEL (reference sequence). This CDR3 is 13 amino acids long. CDR3: CASSPETDYEQYF. CDR3 in DNA: TGTGCCAGCAGCCCGGAGACGGACTACGAGCAGTACTTC.

V gene TRBV19 combines with J gene TRBJ2-2; unclear D gene. Germline CDR1 and CDR2: LNHDA and SQIVND (reference sequence). This CDR3 spans 18 amino acids. Trimming left V 3 bases short and J 2 bases short, with 19 bases between. Written as DNA, the CDR3 is TGTGCCAGTAGTATTACGGTGATTGGGCCGAGTAACACCGGGGAGCTGTTTTTT. It codes for CASSITVIGPSNTGELFF.

This chain connects TRBV9 to TRBJ1-1; D is possibly TRBD1 (6 bases). Germline CDR1 SGDLS, CDR2 YYNGEE. There are 15 residues in the CDR3. V was shortened by 3 bases and J by 1 base, with 13 bases between the two germline ends. The CDR3 region is CASSDGRGRNTEAFF. The CDR3 DNA follows: TGTGCCAGCAGCGACGGGAGGGGGAGGAACACTGAAGCTTTCTTT.

In DNA, the CDR3 is TGTGCCAGCAAAACGGGGGTGGACAGGCCGAACACTGAAGCTTTCTTT. Translating gives CASKTGVDRPNTEAFF. The chain joins TRBV6-6 to TRBJ1-1; 7 bases fit TRBD1. The CDR3 has 16 amino acids. The junction had 12 bases not matched to a gene; V was cut back by 7 bases and J by 1 base. CDR1 and CDR2 (germline): MNHNY, SVGAGI (reference sequence).